The T cell receptor beta chain described here comes from a study of T cell responses to AZD1222 COVID-19 vaccine. General study results and limits: It was only after the peak T cell response that any repertoires were sampled. Just a handful of people given AZD1222 tested seropositive at baseline. Among the donors, most were white British and more were female, and clonal diversity was possibly underestimated.

The CDR3 length is 15 residues. Looked up from germline, CDR1 is ENHRY and CDR2 is SYGVKD. The ends lost 5 bases at V and 5 bases at J; junction bases unmatched: 7. Second-dose groups at about 4 or about 12 weeks were pooled. In the case of this clone: Antigen specificity is unknown.

Repertoires were generated with immunoSEQ multiplex PCR, while TCRdb's copy carries only in-frame clones and drops some. Here the sample spans tens of thousands of clones, roughly 80% being singletons. This chain joins TRBV10-3 and TRBJ1-1, with TRBD1 identical over 11 bases. The source of this sequence is an adult who received the AZD1222 COVID-19 vaccine. Here the sequenced sample was peripheral blood, taken 28 days after the second AZD1222 dose. CDR3 sequence: CAISPGQGVGTEAFF. CDR3 in DNA: TGTGCCATCAGTCCGGGACAGGGGGTCGGAACTGAAGCTTTCTTT.